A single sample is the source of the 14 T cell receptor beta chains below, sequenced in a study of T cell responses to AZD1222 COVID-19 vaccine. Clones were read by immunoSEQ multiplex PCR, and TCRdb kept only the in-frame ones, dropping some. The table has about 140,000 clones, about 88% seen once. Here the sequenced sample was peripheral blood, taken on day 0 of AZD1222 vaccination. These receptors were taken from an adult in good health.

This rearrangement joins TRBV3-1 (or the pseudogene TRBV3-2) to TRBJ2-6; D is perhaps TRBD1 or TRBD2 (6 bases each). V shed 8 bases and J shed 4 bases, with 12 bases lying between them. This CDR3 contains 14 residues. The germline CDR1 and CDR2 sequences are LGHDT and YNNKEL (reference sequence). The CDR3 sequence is CASAGHSGANVLTF. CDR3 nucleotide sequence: TGTGCCAGCGCGGGACACTCCGGGGCCAACGTCCTGACTTTC.

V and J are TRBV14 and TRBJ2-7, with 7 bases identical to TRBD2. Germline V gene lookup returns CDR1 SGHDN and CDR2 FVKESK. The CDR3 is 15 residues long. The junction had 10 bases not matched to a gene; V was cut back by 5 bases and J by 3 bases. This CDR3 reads CASSNARGSLYEQYF. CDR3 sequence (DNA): TGTGCCAGCAGCAACGCGCGGGGGAGTCTCTACGAGCAGTACTTC.

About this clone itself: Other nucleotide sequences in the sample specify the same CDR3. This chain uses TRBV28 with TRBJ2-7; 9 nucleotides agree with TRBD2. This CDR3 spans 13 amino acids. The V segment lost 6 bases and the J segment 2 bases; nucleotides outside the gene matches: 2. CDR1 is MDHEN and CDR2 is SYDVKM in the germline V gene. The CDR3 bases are TGTGCCAGCAGCCTAGCGGGGCCCTACGAGCAGTACTTC. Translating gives CASSLAGPYEQYF.

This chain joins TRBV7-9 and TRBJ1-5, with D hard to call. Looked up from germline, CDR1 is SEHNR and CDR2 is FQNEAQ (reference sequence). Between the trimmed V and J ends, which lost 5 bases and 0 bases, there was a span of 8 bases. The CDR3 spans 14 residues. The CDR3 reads CASSADGSNQPQHF. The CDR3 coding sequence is TGTGCCAGCAGCGCCGACGGTAGCAATCAGCCCCAGCATTTT.

The CDR3 nucleotides are TGTGCCAGCAGTTACTCGAGGACAGGGTCTGGAAACACCATATATTTT. Translated, it gives CASSYSRTGSGNTIYF. The chain combines TRBV6-5 with TRBJ1-3, with 8 bases that match TRBD1. The V gene end was trimmed by 0 bases and the J gene end by 1 base; junction bases not matched to a gene: 2. CDR3 size: 16 residues. Germline V gene lookup returns CDR1 MNHEY and CDR2 SVGAGI.

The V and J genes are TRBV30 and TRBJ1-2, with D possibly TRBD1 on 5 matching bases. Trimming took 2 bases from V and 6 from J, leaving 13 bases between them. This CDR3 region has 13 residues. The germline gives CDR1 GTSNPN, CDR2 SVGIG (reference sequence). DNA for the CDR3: TGTGCCTGGAGTCTCAGGGCCTCGGATGGCTACACCTTC. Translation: CAWSLRASDGYTF. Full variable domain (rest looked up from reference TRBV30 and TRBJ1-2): SQTIHQWPATLVQPVGSPLSLECTVEGTSNPNLYWYRQAAGRGLQLLFYSVGIGQISSEVPQNLSASRPQDRQFILSSKKLLLSDSGFYLCAWSLRASDGYTFGSGTRLTVV.

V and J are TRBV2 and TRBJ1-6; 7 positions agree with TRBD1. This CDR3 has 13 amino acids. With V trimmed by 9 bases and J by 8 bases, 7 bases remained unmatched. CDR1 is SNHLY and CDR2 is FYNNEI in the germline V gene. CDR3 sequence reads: CASSAGQYSPLHF. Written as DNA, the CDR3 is TGTGCCAGTTCCGCGGGACAGTATTCACCCCTCCACTTT.

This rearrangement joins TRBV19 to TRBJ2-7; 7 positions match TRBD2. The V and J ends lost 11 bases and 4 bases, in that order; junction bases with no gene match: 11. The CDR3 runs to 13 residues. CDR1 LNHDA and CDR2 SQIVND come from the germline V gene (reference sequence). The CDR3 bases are TGTGCCTCTGGGCCGGGACTAAAATACGAGCAGTACTTC. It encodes CASGPGLKYEQYF.

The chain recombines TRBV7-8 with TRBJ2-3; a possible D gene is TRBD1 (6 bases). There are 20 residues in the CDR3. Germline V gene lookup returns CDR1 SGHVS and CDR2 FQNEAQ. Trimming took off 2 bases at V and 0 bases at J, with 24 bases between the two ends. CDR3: CASSLSRDTLTGTSTDTQYF. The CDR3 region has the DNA TGTGCCAGCAGCTTATCCCGGGACACTCTCACTGGCACGAGCACAGATACGCAGTATTTT. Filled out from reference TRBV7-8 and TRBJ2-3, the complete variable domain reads GAGVSQSPRYKVAKRGQDVALRCDPISGHVSLFWYQQALGQGPEFLTYFQNEAQLDKSGLPSDRFFAERPEGSVSTLKIQRTQQEDSAVYLCASSLSRDTLTGTSTDTQYFGPGTRLTVL.

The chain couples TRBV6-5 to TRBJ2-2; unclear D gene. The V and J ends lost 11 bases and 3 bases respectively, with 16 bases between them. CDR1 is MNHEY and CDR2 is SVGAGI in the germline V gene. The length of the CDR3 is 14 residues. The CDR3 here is CAVKRSGYTGELFF. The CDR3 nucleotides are TGTGCCGTAAAACGAAGTGGTTACACCGGGGAGCTGTTTTTT.

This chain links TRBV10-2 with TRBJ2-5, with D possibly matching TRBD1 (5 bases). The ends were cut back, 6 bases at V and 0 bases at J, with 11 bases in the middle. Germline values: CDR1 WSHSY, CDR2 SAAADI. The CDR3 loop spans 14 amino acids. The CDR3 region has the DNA TGCGCCAGCAGGGTGGACACGTACCAAGAGACCCAGTACTTC. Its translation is CASRVDTYQETQYF.

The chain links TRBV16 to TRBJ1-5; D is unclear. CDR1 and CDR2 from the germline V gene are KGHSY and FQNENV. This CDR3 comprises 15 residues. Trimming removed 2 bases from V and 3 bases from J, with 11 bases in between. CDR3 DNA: TGTGCCAGCAGCCAAATCGGCCAGGTCAATCAGCCCCAGCATTTT. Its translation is CASSQIGQVNQPQHF. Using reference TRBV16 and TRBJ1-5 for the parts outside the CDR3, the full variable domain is GEEVAQTPKHLVRGEGQKAKLYCAPIKGHSYVFWYQQVLKNEFKFLISFQNENVFDETGMPKERFSAKCLPNSPCSLEIQATKLEDSAVYFCASSQIGQVNQPQHFGDGTRLSIL.

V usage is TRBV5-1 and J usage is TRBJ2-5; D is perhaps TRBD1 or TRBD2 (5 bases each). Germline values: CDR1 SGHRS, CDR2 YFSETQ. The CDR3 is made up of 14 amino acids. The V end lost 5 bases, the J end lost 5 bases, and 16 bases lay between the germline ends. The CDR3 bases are TGCGCCAGCAGGGCCGGTAGGGGAGTGGAGACCCAGTACTTC. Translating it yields CASRAGRGVETQYF.

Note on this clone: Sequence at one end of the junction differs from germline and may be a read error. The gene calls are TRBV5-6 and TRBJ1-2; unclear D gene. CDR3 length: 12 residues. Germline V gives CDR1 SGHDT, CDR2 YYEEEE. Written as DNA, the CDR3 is TGTGCCAGCAGCTTGGGATGGCAGGCCGTCCACTTC. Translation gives CASSLGWQAVHF. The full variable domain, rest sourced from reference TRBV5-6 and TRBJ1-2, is DAGVTQSPTHLIKTRGQQVTLRCSPKSGHDTVSWYQQALGQGPQFIFQYYEEEERQRGNFPDRFSGHQFPNYSSELNVNALLLGDSALYLCASSLGWQAVHFGSGTRLTVV.